A selection of T cell receptor beta chains follows, all from one sample in a study of cytomegalovirus exposure and HLA in healthy donors. Repertoires were generated with immunoSEQ multiplex PCR, while TCRdb's copy carries only in-frame clones and drops some. The table has 120,000 to 150,000 clones, approximately 85% seen once; the top ten hold 1.4%. The specimen sequenced was PBMCs. These receptors were taken from a woman aged 30 to 39 in good health and CMV-seronegative. CDR3s include the opening cysteine and the closing phenylalanine or tryptophan. The order of the fields is clone size, D gene, V gene, J gene, CDR3 protein, CDR3 DNA. A D gene is named only where the DNA matches it firmly. Size values are once, few and many counts, or a class for expanded clones, and some rows have none.

size: .
D: .
V: TRBV28
J: TRBJ1-1
CDR3: CASSLALEEAFF
DNA: TGTGCCAGCAGCCTGGCATTGGAGGAGGCTTTCTTT

size: .
D: .
V: TRBV19
J: TRBJ1-5
CDR3: CASSTSHYSNQPQHF
DNA: TGTGCCAGTAGCACATCCCATTATAGCAATCAGCCCCAGCATTTT

size: .
D: TRBD1
V: TRBV7-2
J: TRBJ2-1
CDR3: CASSPKDRSKQFF
DNA: TGTGCCAGCAGCCCCAAGGACAGGAGCAAGCAGTTCTTC

size: .
D: TRBD1
V: TRBV6-5
J: TRBJ1-2
CDR3: CAIGQGYGYTF
DNA: TGTGCCATCGGACAGGGATATGGCTACACCTTC

size: .
D: .
V: TRBV9
J: TRBJ1-2
CDR3: CASSVGGGNYGYTF
DNA: TGTGCCAGCAGCGTAGGTGGGGGGAACTATGGCTACACCTTC

size: .
D: TRBD1
V: TRBV28
J: TRBJ2-7
CDR3: CASSGTDPYEQYF
DNA: TGTGCCAGCAGTGGGACAGACCCCTACGAGCAGTACTTC

size: once
D: .
V: TRBV5-1
J: TRBJ1-2
CDR3: CASSLAGAGDGYTF
DNA: TGCGCCAGCAGCTTGGCAGGGGCTGGAGATGGCTACACCTTC

size: .
D: .
V: TRBV5-1
J: TRBJ1-4
CDR3: CATKADASGEKLFF
DNA: TGCGCCACAAAAGCGGACGCAAGTGGGGAAAAACTGTTTTTT

size: .
D: .
V: TRBV9
J: TRBJ2-5
CDR3: CASSQVSRVQETQYF
DNA: TGTGCCAGCAGCCAAGTGTCCCGGGTTCAAGAGACCCAGTACTTC

size: .
D: .
V: TRBV7-2
J: TRBJ1-1
CDR3: CASSLFRESEAFF
DNA: TGTGCCAGCAGCTTGTTTAGAGAATCTGAAGCTTTCTTT

size: .
D: .
V: TRBV15
J: TRBJ2-1
CDR3: CATSRDLGGANEQFF
DNA: TGTGCCACCAGCAGAGATCTGGGGGGGGCCAATGAGCAGTTCTTC

size: .
D: TRBD2
V: TRBV7-8
J: TRBJ2-7
CDR3: CASSLTSDSAYEQYF
DNA: TGTGCCAGCAGCTTAACTAGCGATTCCGCCTACGAGCAGTACTTC

size: .
D: TRBD1
V: TRBV7-9
J: TRBJ1-1
CDR3: CASSLDGTGGTEAFF
DNA: TGTGCCAGCAGCTTAGACGGGACAGGGGGAACTGAAGCTTTCTTT

size: .
D: .
V: TRBV5-1
J: TRBJ1-6
CDR3: CASSLVGRSPLHF
DNA: TGCGCCAGCAGCTTGGTGGGGAGATCACCCCTCCACTTT

size: few
D: TRBD2
V: TRBV5-1
J: TRBJ2-1
CDR3: CASSLASGGLSYNEQFF
DNA: TGCGCCAGCAGCTTGGCTAGCGGGGGACTCTCCTACAATGAGCAGTTCTTC

size: .
D: .
V: TRBV13
J: TRBJ1-6
CDR3: CASSLGQPYSPLHF
DNA: TGTGCCAGCAGCTTAGGACAGCCTTATTCACCCCTCCACTTT

size: .
D: TRBD1
V: TRBV7-2
J: TRBJ2-7
CDR3: CASSLSRGQGAYEQYF
DNA: TGTGCCAGCAGCCTCAGTCGGGGACAGGGGGCCTACGAGCAGTACTTC